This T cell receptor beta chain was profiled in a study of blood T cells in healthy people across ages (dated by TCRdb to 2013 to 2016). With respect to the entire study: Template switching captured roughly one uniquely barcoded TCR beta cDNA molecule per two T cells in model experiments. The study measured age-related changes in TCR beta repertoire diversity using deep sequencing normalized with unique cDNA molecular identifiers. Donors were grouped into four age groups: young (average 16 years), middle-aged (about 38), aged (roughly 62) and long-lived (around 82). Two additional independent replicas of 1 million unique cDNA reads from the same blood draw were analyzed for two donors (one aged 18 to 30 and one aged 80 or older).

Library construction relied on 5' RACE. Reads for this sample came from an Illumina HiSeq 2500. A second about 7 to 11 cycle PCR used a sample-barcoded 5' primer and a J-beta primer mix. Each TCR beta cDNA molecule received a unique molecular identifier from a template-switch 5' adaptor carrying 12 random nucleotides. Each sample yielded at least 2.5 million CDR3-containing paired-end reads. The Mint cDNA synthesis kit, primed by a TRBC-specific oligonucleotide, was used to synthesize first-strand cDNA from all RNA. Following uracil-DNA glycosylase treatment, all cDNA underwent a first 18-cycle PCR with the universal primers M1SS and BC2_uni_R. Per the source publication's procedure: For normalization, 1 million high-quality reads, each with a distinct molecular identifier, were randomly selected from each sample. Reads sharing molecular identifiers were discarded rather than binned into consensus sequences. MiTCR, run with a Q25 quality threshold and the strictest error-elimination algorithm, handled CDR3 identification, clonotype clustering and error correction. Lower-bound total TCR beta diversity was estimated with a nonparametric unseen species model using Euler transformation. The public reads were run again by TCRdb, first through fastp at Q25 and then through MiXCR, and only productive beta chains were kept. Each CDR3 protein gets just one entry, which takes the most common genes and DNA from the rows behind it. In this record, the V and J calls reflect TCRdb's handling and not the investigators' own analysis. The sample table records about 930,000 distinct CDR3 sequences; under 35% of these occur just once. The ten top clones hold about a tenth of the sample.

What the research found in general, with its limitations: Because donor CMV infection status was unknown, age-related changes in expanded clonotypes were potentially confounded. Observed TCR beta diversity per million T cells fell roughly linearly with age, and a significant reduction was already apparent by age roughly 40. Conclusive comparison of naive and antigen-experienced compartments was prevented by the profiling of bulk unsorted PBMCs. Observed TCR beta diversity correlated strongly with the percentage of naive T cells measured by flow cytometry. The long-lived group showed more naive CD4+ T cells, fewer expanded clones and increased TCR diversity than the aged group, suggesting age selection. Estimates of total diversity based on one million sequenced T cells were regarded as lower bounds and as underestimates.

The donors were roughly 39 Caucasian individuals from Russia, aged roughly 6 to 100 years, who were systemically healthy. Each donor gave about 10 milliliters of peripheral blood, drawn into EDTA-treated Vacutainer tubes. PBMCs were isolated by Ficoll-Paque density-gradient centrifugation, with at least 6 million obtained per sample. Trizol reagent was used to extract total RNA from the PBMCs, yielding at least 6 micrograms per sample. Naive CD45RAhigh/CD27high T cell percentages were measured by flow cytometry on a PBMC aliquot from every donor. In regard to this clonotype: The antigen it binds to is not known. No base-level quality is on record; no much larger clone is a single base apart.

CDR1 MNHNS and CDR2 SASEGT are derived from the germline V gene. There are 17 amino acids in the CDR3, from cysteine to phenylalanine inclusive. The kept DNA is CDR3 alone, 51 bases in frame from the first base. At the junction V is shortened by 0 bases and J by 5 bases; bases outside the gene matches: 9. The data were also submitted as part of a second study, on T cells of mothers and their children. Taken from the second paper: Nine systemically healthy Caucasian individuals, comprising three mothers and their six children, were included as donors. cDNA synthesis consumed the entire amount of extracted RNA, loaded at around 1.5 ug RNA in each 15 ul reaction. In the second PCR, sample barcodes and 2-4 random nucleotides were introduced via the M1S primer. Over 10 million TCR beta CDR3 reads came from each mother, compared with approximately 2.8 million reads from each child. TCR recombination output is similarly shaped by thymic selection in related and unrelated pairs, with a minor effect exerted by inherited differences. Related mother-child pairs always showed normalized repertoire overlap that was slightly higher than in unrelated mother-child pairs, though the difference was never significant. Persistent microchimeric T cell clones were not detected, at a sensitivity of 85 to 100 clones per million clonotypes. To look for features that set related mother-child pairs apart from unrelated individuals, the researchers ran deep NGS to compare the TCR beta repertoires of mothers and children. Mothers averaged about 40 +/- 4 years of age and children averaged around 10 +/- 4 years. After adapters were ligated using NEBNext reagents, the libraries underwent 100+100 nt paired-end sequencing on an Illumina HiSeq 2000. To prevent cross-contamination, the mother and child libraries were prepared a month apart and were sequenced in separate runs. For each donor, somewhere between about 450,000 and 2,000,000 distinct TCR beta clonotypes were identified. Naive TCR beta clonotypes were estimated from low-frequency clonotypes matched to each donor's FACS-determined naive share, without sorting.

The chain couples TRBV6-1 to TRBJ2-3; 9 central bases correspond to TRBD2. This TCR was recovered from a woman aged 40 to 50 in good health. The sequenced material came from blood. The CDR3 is CASSEAGAGGPQDTQYF. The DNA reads TGTGCCAGCAGTGAAGCTGGGGCGGGGGGGCCCCAAGATACGCAGTATTTT.